Listed below are T cell receptor beta chains from one sample, sequenced in a study of cytomegalovirus exposure and HLA in healthy donors. Sequencing was performed with immunoSEQ multiplex PCR; in TCRdb, only in-frame clones are kept and a portion is missing. The profile shows 120,000 or so clones, around 76% of them singletons. The sequenced sample consisted of PBMCs. All receptors come from a man between 60 and 70 years old in good health and CMV-seropositive. Each CDR3 is given with its conserved first and last residue. A D gene is named only where the DNA matches it firmly. A clone size is listed for some rows: how often the clone was seen (once, few, many), or a class if it is expanded.

TRBV30	TRBJ1-3	-	-	CAWTEASTIYF	TGTGCCTGGACTGAGGCGTCCACCATATATTTT
TRBV4-1	TRBJ2-6	few	-	CASSPFQVSGRANVLTF	TGCGCCAGCAGCCCCTTCCAGGTCTCTGGAAGGGCCAACGTCCTGACTTTC
TRBV5-8	TRBJ1-4	-	-	CASSPGQFPATNEKLFF	TGTGCCAGCAGCCCAGGACAGTTCCCAGCAACTAATGAAAAACTGTTTTTT
TRBV5-1	TRBJ2-7	-	TRBD1	CASSSGQATYEQYF	TGCGCCAGCAGCTCTGGACAGGCAACCTACGAGCAGTACTTC
TRBV5-4	TRBJ2-5	-	TRBD2	CASSASLAGGGGQETQYF	TGTGCCAGCAGCGCTAGCCTAGCGGGGGGCGGGGGGCAAGAGACCCAGTACTTC
TRBV7-9	TRBJ2-7	-	TRBD1	CSSSRGTGASRLASYEQYF	TGTTCCAGCAGCCGAGGGACAGGTGCCTCCCGACTGGCTTCCTACGAGCAGTACTTC
TRBV13	TRBJ2-7	-	-	CASSRGGTGPYEQYF	TGTGCCAGCAGCAGGGGAGGGACAGGCCCCTACGAGCAGTACTTC
TRBV4-2	TRBJ1-5	-	-	CASSQDLSGNGQPQHF	TGTGCCAGCAGCCAAGATCTTTCAGGGAACGGTCAGCCCCAGCATTTT
TRBV18	TRBJ2-5	-	-	CASSPYGETQYF	TGTGCCAGCTCACCATACGGGGAGACCCAGTACTTC
TRBV2	TRBJ1-2	few	-	CASSEVRGGGYTF	TGTGCCAGCAGTGAAGTAAGGGGTGGTGGCTACACCTTC
TRBV5-5	TRBJ1-2	-	TRBD1	CASSAYRGIGGYTF	TGTGCCAGCAGCGCGTACAGGGGAATAGGTGGCTACACCTTC
TRBV19	TRBJ1-2	-	-	CASNSNYGYTF	TGTGCCAGTAATAGTAACTATGGCTACACCTTC
TRBV5-1	TRBJ2-7	few	TRBD2	CASSPLAGEGEQYF	TGCGCCAGCAGCCCCTTAGCGGGAGAGGGCGAGCAGTACTTC
TRBV27	TRBJ2-5	-	TRBD1	CASSLSYVRGRETQYF	TGTGCCAGCAGTTTATCGTACGTAAGGGGGCGGGAGACCCAGTACTTC
TRBV5-6	TRBJ2-3	-	-	CASSDSASTDTQYF	TGTGCCAGCAGTGACAGCGCTAGCACAGATACGCAGTATTTT
TRBV29-1	TRBJ2-5	few	-	CSVDLGQQETQYF	TGCAGCGTTGACCTTGGGCAGCAAGAGACCCAGTACTTC
TRBV2	TRBJ1-2	-	-	CASSDDLGGYTF	TGTGCCAGCAGCGACGACTTGGGTGGCTACACCTTC
TRBV5-1	TRBJ1-6	-	TRBD1	CASSPDRGRSPLHF	TGCGCCAGCAGCCCAGACAGGGGGCGATCACCCCTCCACTTT
TRBV5-1	TRBJ1-3	-	-	CASSLGTLSGNTIYF	TGCGCCAGCAGCCTAGGGACACTCTCTGGAAACACCATATATTTT
TRBV27	TRBJ2-7	-	TRBD2	CASSPRGTSLSYEQYF	TGTGCCAGCAGTCCGAGGGGGACTAGTCTCTCCTACGAGCAGTACTTC
TRBV4-2	TRBJ2-7	-	-	CASSQDAAGSAYEQYF	TGTGCCAGCAGCCAAGATGCGGCGGGTAGCGCCTACGAGCAGTACTTC
TRBV6-5	TRBJ1-5	few	TRBD1	CASSRDRVYQPQHF	TGTGCCAGCAGCCGCGACAGGGTATATCAGCCCCAGCATTTT